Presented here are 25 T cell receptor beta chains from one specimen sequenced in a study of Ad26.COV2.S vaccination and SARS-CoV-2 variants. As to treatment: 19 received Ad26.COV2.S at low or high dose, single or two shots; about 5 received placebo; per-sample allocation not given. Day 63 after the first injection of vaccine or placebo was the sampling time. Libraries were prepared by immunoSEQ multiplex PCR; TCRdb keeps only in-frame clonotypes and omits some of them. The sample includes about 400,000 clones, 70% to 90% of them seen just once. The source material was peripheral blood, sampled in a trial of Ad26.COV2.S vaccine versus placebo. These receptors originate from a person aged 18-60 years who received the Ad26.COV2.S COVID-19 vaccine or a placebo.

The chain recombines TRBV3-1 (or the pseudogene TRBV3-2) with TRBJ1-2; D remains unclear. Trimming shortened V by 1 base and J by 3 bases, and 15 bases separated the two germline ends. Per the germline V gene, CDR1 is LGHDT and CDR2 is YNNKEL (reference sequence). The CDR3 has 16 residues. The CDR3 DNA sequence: TGTGCCAGCAGCCAAGGATGGGGAATTGGCGACTATGGCTACACCTTC. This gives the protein CASSQGWGIGDYGYTF.

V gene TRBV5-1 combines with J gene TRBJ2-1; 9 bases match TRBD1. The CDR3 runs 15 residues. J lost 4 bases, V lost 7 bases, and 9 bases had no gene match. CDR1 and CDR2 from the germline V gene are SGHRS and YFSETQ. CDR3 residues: CASGAGDREYNEQFF. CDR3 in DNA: TGCGCCAGCGGAGCAGGGGACAGGGAATACAATGAGCAGTTCTTC.

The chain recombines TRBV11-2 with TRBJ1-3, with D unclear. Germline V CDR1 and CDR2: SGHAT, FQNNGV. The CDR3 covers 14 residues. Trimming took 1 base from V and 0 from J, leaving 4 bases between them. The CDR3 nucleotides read TGTGCCAGCAGCTTAGGGATCTCTGGAAACACCATATATTTT. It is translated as CASSLGISGNTIYF.

The CDR3 DNA reads as TGTGCCAGCAGACCTTACCGGGGGTCTAACTATGGCTACACCTTC. Protein sequence: CASRPYRGSNYGYTF. The chain recombines TRBV6-5 with TRBJ1-2; D perhaps matches TRBD1 (5 bases). V gave up 6 bases and J gave up 0 bases, with 14 bases separating them. CDR1 and CDR2 (germline): MNHEY, SVGAGI. The CDR3 runs to 15 residues.

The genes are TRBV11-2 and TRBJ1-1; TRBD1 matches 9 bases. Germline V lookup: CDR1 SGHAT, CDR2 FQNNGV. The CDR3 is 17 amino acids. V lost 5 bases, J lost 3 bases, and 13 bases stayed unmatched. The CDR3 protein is CASSRSFSYRGHTEAFF. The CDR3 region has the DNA TGTGCCAGCAGCCGGAGTTTTAGCTACAGGGGGCACACTGAAGCTTTCTTT.

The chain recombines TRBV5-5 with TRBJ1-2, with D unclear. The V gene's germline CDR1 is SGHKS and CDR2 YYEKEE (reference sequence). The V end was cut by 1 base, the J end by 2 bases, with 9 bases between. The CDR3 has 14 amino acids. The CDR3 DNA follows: TGTGCCAGCAGCTTGCTTGGGATCAACTATGGCTACACCTTC. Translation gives CASSLLGINYGYTF.

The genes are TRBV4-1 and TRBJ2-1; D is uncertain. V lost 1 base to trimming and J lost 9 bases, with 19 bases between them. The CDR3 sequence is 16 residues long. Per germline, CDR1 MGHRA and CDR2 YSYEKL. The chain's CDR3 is CASSQGRSLPLGEQFF. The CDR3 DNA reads TGCGCCAGCAGCCAAGGCCGCTCACTACCCCTCGGTGAGCAGTTCTTC.

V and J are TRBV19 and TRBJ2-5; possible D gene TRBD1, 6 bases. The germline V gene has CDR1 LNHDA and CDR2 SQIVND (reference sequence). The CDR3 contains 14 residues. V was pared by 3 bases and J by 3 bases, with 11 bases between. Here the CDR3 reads CASSIGYREETQYF. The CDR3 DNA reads TGTGCCAGTAGTATCGGCTACAGGGAAGAGACCCAGTACTTC.

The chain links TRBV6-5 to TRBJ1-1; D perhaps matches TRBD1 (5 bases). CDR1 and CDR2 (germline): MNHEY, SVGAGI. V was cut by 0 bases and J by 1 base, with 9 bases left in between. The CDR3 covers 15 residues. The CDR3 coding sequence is TGTGCCAGCAGTTACTCGAGTGGGGCGAACACTGAAGCTTTCTTT. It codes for CASSYSSGANTEAFF.

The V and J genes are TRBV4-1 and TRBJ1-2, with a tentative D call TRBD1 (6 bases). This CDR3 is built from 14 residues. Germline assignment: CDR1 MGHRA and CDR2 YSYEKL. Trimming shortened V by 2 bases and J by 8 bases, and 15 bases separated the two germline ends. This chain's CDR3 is CASSQLLQGRGYTF. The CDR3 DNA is TGCGCCAGCAGCCAACTACTACAGGGTCGCGGCTACACCTTC.

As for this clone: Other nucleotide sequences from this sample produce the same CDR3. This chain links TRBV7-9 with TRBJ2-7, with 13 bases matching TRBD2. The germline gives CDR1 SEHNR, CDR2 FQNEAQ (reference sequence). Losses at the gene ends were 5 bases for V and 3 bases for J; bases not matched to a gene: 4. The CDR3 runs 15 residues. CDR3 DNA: TGTGCCAGCAGCCCTCGGACTAGCGGGGGCTACGAGCAGTACTTC. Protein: CASSPRTSGGYEQYF. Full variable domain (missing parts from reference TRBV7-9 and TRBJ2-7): DTGVSQNPRHKITKRGQNVTFRCDPISEHNRLYWYRQTLGQGPEFLTYFQNEAQLEKSRLLSDRFSAERPKGSFSTLEIQRTEQGDSAMYLCASSPRTSGGYEQYFGPGTRLTVT.

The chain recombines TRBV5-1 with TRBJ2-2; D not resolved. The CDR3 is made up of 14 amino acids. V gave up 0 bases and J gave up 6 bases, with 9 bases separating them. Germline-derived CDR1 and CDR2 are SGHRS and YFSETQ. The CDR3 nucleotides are TGCGCCAGCAGCTTGGGGCAGGTAGCCGGGGAGCTGTTTTTT. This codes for CASSLGQVAGELFF.

This CDR3 is CASSQRTSGGSYEQYF. The CDR3 region has the DNA TGTGCCAGCAGCCAGCGGACTAGCGGGGGCTCCTACGAGCAGTACTTC. This chain uses TRBV4-2 with TRBJ2-7; 13 bases line up with TRBD2. Per germline, CDR1 LGHNA and CDR2 YNFKEQ. J lost 0 bases, V lost 3 bases, and 2 bases had no gene match. The CDR3 loop spans 16 amino acids.

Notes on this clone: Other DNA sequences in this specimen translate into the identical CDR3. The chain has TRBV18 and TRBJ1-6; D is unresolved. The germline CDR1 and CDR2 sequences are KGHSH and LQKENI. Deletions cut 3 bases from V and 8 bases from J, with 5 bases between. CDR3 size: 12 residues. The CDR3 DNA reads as TGTGCCAGCTCACCCCCGGATTCACCCCTCCACTTT. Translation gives CASSPPDSPLHF.

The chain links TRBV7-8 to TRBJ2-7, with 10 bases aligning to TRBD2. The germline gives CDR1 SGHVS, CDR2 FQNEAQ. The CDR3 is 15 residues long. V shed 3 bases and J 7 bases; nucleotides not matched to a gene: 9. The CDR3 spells CASSFTAGGPVEQYF. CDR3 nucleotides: TGTGCCAGCAGCTTTACAGCGGGGGGGCCTGTTGAGCAGTACTTC.

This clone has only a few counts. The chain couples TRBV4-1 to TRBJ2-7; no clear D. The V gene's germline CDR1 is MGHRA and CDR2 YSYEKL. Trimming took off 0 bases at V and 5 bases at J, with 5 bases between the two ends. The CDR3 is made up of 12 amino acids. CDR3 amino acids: CASSQDPNEQYF. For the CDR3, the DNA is TGCGCCAGCAGCCAAGACCCCAACGAGCAGTACTTC.

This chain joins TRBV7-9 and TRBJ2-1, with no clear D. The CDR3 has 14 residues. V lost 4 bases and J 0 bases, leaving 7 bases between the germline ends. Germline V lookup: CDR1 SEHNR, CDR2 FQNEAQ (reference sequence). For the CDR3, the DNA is TGTGCCAGCAGCTCCGGGCCCTCCTACAATGAGCAGTTCTTC. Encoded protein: CASSSGPSYNEQFF.

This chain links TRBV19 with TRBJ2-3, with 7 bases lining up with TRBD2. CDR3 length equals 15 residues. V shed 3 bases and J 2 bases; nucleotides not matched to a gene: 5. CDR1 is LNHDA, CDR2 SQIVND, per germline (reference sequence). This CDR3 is CASSILAGDTDTQYF. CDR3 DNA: TGTGCCAGTAGTATCCTGGCGGGGGACACAGATACGCAGTATTTT.

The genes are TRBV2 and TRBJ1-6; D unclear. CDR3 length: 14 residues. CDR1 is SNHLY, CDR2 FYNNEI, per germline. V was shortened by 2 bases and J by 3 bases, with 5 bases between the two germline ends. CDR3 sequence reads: CASSENGYNSPLHF. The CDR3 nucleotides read TGTGCCAGCAGTGAAAACGGCTATAATTCACCCCTCCACTTT.

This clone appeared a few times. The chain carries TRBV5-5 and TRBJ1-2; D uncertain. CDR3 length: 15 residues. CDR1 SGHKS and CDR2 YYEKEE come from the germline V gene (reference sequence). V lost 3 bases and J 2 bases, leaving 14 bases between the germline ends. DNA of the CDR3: TGTGCCAGCAGCTCACCGACGGATAGCAACTATGGCTACACCTTC. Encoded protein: CASSSPTDSNYGYTF.

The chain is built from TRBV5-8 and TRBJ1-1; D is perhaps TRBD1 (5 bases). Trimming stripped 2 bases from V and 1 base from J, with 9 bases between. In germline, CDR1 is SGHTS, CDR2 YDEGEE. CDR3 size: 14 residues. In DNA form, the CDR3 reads TGTGCCAGCAGCTTCTCAGGGCCGAACACTGAAGCTTTCTTT. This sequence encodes CASSFSGPNTEAFF. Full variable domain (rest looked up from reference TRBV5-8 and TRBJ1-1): EAGVTQSPTHLIKTRGQQATLRCSPISGHTSVYWYQQALGLGLQFLLWYDEGEERNRGNFPPRFSGRQFPNYSSELNVNALELEDSALYLCASSFSGPNTEAFFGQGTRLTVV.

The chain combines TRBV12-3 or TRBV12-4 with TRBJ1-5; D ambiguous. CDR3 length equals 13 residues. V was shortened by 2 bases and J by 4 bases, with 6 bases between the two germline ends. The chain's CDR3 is CASSLNENQPQHF. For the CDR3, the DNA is TGTGCCAGCAGTTTAAATGAGAATCAGCCCCAGCATTTT.

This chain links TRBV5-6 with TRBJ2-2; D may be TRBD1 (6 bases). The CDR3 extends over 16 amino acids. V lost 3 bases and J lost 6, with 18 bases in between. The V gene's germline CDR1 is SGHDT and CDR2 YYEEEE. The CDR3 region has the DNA TGTGCCAGCAGCTCACTCACTCAGGGGATTGCCGGGGAGCTGTTTTTT. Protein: CASSSLTQGIAGELFF.

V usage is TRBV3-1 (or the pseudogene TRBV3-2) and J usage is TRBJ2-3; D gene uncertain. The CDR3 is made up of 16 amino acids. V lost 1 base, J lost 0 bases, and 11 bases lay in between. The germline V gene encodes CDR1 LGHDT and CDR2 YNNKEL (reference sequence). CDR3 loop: CASSQALDVSTDTQYF. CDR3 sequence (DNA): TGTGCCAGCAGCCAAGCTTTGGACGTTAGCACAGATACGCAGTATTTT.

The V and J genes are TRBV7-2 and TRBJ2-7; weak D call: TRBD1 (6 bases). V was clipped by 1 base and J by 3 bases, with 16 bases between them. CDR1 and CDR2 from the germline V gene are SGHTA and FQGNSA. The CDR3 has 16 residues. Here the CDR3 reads CASSLGVTGTNYEQYF. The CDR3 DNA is TGTGCCAGCAGCTTAGGCGTGACAGGCACGAACTACGAGCAGTACTTC.